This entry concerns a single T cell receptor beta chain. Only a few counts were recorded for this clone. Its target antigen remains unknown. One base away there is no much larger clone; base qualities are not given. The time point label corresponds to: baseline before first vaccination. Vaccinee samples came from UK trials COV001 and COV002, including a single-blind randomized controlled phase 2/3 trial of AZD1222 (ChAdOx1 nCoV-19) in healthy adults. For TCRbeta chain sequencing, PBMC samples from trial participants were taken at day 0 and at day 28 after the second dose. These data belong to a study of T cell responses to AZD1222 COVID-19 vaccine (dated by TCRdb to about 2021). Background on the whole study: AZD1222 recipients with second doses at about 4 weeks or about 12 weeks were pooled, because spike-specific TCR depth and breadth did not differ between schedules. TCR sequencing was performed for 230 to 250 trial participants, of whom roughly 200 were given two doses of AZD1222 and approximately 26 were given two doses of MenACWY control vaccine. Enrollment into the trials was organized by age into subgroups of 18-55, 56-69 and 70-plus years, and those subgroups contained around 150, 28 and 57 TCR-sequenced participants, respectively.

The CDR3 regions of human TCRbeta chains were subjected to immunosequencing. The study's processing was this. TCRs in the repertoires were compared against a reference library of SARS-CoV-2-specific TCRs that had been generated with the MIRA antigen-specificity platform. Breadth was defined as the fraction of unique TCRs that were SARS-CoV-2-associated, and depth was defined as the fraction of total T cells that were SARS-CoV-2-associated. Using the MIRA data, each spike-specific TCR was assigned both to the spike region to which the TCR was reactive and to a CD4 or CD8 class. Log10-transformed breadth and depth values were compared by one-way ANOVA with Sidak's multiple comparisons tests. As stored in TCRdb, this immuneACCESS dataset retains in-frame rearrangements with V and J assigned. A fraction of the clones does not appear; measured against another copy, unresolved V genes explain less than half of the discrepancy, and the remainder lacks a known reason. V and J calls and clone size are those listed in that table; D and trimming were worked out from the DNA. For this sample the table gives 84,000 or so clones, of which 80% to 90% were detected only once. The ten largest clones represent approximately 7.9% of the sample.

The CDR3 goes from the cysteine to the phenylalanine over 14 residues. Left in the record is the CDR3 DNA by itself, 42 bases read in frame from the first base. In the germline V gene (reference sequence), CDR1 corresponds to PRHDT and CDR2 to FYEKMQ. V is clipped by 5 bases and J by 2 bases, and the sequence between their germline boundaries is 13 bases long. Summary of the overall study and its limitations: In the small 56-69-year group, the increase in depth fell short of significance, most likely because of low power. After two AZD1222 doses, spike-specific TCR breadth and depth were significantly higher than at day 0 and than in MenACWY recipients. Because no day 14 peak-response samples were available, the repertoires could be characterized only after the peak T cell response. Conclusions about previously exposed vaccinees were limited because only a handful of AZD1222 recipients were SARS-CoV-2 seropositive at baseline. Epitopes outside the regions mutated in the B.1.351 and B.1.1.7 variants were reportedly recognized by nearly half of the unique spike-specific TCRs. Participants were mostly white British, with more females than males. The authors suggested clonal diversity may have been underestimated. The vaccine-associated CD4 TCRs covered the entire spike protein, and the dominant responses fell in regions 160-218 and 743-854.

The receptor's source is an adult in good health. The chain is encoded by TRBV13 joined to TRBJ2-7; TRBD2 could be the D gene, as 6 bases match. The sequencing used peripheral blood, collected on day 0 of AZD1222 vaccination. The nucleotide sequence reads TGTGCCAGCAGCCCCCGGACTAACCCCTACGAGCAGTACTTC. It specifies CASSPRTNPYEQYF.